What follows are 22 T cell receptor beta chains derived from one specimen sequenced in a study of T cell responses to AZD1222 COVID-19 vaccine. Sequencing used immunoSEQ multiplex PCR; TCRdb keeps in-frame clones, though not all of them. Of approximately 50,000 clones in the sample, 60% to 80% were seen once. Sequenced here: peripheral blood, sampled 28 days after the second AZD1222 dose. These receptors all come from an adult who received the AZD1222 COVID-19 vaccine.

The chain joins TRBV10-2 to TRBJ2-2; possibly TRBD2 for D (5 bases). The germline CDR1 and CDR2 sequences are WSHSY and SAAADI. This CDR3 is 16 amino acids long. V lost 0 bases to trimming and J lost 6 bases, with 14 bases between them. The CDR3 nucleotides are TGCGCCAGCAGTGAGTCGGCTAGCCTGGGCCCCGGGGAGCTGTTTTTT. As protein: CASSESASLGPGELFF.

The chain joins TRBV7-2 to TRBJ1-5, with 7 bases that match TRBD1. CDR1 and CDR2 from the germline V gene are SGHTA and FQGNSA. The CDR3 is 15 amino acids. The trim removed 2 bases at V and 3 bases at J, leaving 4 bases unmatched. The CDR3 coding sequence is TGTGCCAGCAGCTTACTAGGGGGCAACAATCAGCCCCAGCATTTT. It codes for CASSLLGGNNQPQHF.

V is TRBV19 and J is TRBJ1-6, with D unclear. V dropped 6 bases and J dropped 0 bases, with 12 bases sitting between them. This CDR3 spans 16 amino acids. Germline V lookup: CDR1 LNHDA, CDR2 SQIVND (reference sequence). CDR3 region: CASSRTADSYNSPLHF. In nucleotides, the CDR3 is TGTGCCAGTAGCCGGACTGCTGACTCCTATAATTCACCCCTCCACTTT.

This clone has just one count. CDR3 nucleotide sequence: TGTGCCAGCAGTCCCGGACAGATCCAAGAGACCCAGTACTTC. Translating gives CASSPGQIQETQYF. This rearrangement joins TRBV28 to TRBJ2-5; maybe TRBD1 (6 bases). Deletions cut 5 bases from V and 1 base from J, with 11 bases between. The CDR3 consists of 14 residues. The germline CDR1 and CDR2 sequences are MDHEN and SYDVKM. Looking up the rest from reference TRBV28 and TRBJ2-5 gives the full variable domain: DVKVTQSSRYLVKRTGEKVFLECVQDMDHENMFWYRQDPGLGLRLIYFSYDVKMKEKGDIPEGYSVSREKKERFSLILESASTNQTSMYLCASSPGQIQETQYFGPGTRLLVL.

The chain couples TRBV7-9 to TRBJ1-3; D call uncertain. The V end lost 2 bases, the J end lost 4 bases, and 12 bases lay between the germline ends. Germline CDR1 reads SEHNR; CDR2 reads FQNEAQ (reference sequence). This CDR3 has 15 amino acids. Here the CDR3 reads CASSLTSRSGNTIYF. DNA for the CDR3: TGTGCCAGCAGCTTAACTTCGAGGTCCGGAAACACCATATATTTT.

The V gene is TRBV9, the J gene TRBJ2-5; D unresolved. Per germline, CDR1 SGDLS and CDR2 YYNGEE. V shed 6 bases and J shed 5 bases, with 14 bases lying between them. The CDR3 length is 13 residues. The CDR3 DNA reads TGTGCCAGCACCTCCGGGCGTAGGGAGACCCAGTACTTC. Amino acids: CASTSGRRETQYF.

The chain links TRBV28 to TRBJ1-2; a weak D match, TRBD1 (6 bases). The CDR3 is made up of 16 amino acids. V lost 4 bases and J 4 bases, leaving 19 bases between the germline ends. Germline V lookup: CDR1 MDHEN, CDR2 SYDVKM. The CDR3 here is CASSSRQAGGPYGYTF. The CDR3, as DNA: TGTGCCAGCAGTTCAAGACAGGCCGGGGGCCCCTATGGCTACACCTTC.

The chain joins TRBV18 to TRBJ2-2; 8 bases line up with TRBD1. The CDR3 sequence is 14 residues long. The V gene end was trimmed by 6 bases and the J gene end by 4 bases; junction bases not matched to a gene: 4. CDR1 and CDR2 from the germline V gene are KGHSH and LQKENI. The DNA of the CDR3 is TGTGCCAGCTCCTCAGGGACAGGCACCGGGGAGCTGTTTTTT. Protein sequence: CASSSGTGTGELFF.

This clone was detected only a few times. The gene calls are TRBV7-9 and TRBJ2-1, with TRBD2 identical over 11 bases. There are 17 residues in the CDR3. Germline V gene lookup returns CDR1 SEHNR and CDR2 FQNEAQ (reference sequence). V lost 8 bases and J lost 7; bases outside the gene matches: 16. The CDR3 region is CASLETSGTSGRNEQFF. The CDR3 region has the DNA TGTGCCAGCCTTGAGACTAGCGGGACCTCCGGGCGAAATGAGCAGTTCTTC.

This chain joins TRBV9 and TRBJ2-3; D not certain. The CDR3 runs to 14 residues. The V gene's germline CDR1 is SGDLS and CDR2 YYNGEE. V lost 2 bases, J lost 1 base, and 8 bases lay in between. The CDR3 region is CASSVGARTDTQYF. CDR3 nucleotide sequence: TGTGCCAGCAGCGTCGGCGCCCGCACAGATACGCAGTATTTT.

J is TRBJ1-2 and V is TRBV28, with 9 bases identical to TRBD1. The J segment lost 5 bases and the V segment lost 5 bases, leaving 9 bases of the junction unmatched. In germline, CDR1 is MDHEN, CDR2 SYDVKM. The CDR3 contains 15 residues. The CDR3 loop reads CASSQPWTGVYGYTF. The DNA for the CDR3 is TGTGCCAGCAGTCAACCCTGGACAGGGGTGTATGGCTACACCTTC.

This chain uses TRBV19 with TRBJ2-6, with unresolved D. The length of the CDR3 is 13 residues. Per germline, CDR1 LNHDA and CDR2 SQIVND (reference sequence). Between the trimmed V and J ends, which lost 6 bases and 0 bases, there was a span of 3 bases. The CDR3 DNA follows: TGTGCCAGTAGGACCTCTGGGGCCAACGTCCTGACTTTC. Protein product: CASRTSGANVLTF.

V gene TRBV28 combines with J gene TRBJ1-5, with D perhaps matching TRBD1 (6 bases). Germline CDR1 and CDR2: MDHEN and SYDVKM. Trimming removed 7 bases at V and 0 bases at J, with 10 bases between. The CDR3 covers 14 residues. CDR3 nucleotide sequence: TGTGCCAGCATGGAGGGACATAGCAATCAGCCCCAGCATTTT. Translating gives CASMEGHSNQPQHF.

This clone has only one observation. J is TRBJ2-2 and V is TRBV7-6, with 7 bases that match TRBD1. The CDR3 extends over 16 amino acids. V shed 2 bases and J 1 base; nucleotides not matched to a gene: 4. The germline V gene has CDR1 SGHVS and CDR2 FNYEAQ. Here the CDR3 reads CASSLRQGVNTGELFF. Here the CDR3 DNA reads TGTGCCAGCAGCTTAAGGCAGGGGGTGAACACCGGGGAGCTGTTTTTT.

CDR3 protein: CAWSQGAGNYGYTF. The CDR3 nucleotides read TGTGCCTGGAGTCAGGGGGCTGGGAACTATGGCTACACCTTC. The genes are TRBV30 and TRBJ1-2, with 8 bases lining up with TRBD1. The CDR3 consists of 14 residues. Germline trimming cut 2 bases from V and 2 bases from J; bases unmatched to any gene: 4. Germline CDR1 GTSNPN, CDR2 SVGIG (reference sequence).

This chain connects TRBV7-6 to TRBJ2-6; 7 nucleotides agree with TRBD1. CDR1 is SGHVS, CDR2 FNYEAQ, per germline. With 5 bases clipped from V and 0 bases from J, the junction kept 4 bases outside the gene matches. The CDR3 is 16 amino acids. In nucleotides, the CDR3 is TGTGCCAGCAGCCGCCCAGGGGGCTCTGGGGCCAACGTCCTGACTTTC. It encodes CASSRPGGSGANVLTF.

The chain couples TRBV7-2 to TRBJ2-1; 7 bases fit TRBD2. Germline-derived CDR1 and CDR2 are SGHTA and FQGNSA. After removal of 6 bases from V and 6 bases from J, the junction contained 5 bases not matched to a gene. CDR3 size: 13 residues. CDR3 DNA: TGTGCCAGCAGTCCCGGGACTATCAATGAGCAGTTCTTC. Translating gives CASSPGTINEQFF.

V usage is TRBV7-3 and J usage is TRBJ2-1; 11 nucleotides line up with TRBD2. Germline CDR1 reads SGHTA; CDR2 reads FQGTGA. V trimming: 6 bases; J trimming: 5 bases; junction bases outside the gene matches: 6. The CDR3 loop spans 15 amino acids. In nucleotides, the CDR3 is TGTGCCAGCAGTTTCGGGACTAGCGGTAACAATGAGCAGTTCTTC. It encodes CASSFGTSGNNEQFF.

This clone is medium-sized within its sample. The V call is TRBV27, the J call TRBJ2-7; D not certain. The CDR3 runs 14 residues. Looked up from germline, CDR1 is MNHEY and CDR2 is SMNVEV (reference sequence). The germline V and J ends were trimmed by 2 bases and 4 bases, with 12 bases remaining between them. CDR3 region: CASSLMPSGYEQYF. In DNA, the CDR3 is TGTGCCAGCAGTTTAATGCCGTCTGGTTACGAGCAGTACTTC.

The chain combines TRBV30 with TRBJ1-4; 7 positions agree with TRBD1. V lost 4 bases and J lost 2; bases outside the gene matches: 1. The CDR3 runs to 13 residues. Looked up from germline, CDR1 is GTSNPN and CDR2 is SVGIG (reference sequence). The CDR3 DNA reads TGTGCCTGGACGGGACAGACTAATGAAAAACTGTTTTTT. It translates to CAWTGQTNEKLFF.

The genes are TRBV30 and TRBJ2-3; a weak D match, TRBD1 (6 bases). The CDR3 is 15 residues long. Germline V CDR1 and CDR2: GTSNPN, SVGIG (reference sequence). V lost 1 base and J 0 bases, leaving 11 bases between the germline ends. The CDR3 DNA sequence: TGTGCCTGGAGTGGGGGGCCGCGGAGCACAGATACGCAGTATTTT. Translated, it gives CAWSGGPRSTDTQYF.

This chain links TRBV25-1 with TRBJ1-6; weak D call: TRBD1 (6 bases). V lost 3 bases and J lost 7, with 10 bases in between. The CDR3 loop spans 14 amino acids. Germline CDR1 is MGHDK and CDR2 is SYGVNS. CDR3: CASSEWQGNSPLHF. The CDR3 bases are TGTGCCAGCAGTGAGTGGCAGGGGAATTCACCCCTCCACTTT.